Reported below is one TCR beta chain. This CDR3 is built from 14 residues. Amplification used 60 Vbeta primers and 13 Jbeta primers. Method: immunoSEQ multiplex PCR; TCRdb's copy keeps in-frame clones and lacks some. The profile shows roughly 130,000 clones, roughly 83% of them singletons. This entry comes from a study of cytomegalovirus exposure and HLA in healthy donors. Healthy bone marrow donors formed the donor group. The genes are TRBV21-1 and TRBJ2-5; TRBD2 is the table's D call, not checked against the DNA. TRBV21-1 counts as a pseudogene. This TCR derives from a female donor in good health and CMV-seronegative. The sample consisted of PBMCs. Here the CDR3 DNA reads TGTGCCAGCGATACTAGCGGGAAGGGAGAGACCCAGTACTTC. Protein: CASDTSGKGETQYF.